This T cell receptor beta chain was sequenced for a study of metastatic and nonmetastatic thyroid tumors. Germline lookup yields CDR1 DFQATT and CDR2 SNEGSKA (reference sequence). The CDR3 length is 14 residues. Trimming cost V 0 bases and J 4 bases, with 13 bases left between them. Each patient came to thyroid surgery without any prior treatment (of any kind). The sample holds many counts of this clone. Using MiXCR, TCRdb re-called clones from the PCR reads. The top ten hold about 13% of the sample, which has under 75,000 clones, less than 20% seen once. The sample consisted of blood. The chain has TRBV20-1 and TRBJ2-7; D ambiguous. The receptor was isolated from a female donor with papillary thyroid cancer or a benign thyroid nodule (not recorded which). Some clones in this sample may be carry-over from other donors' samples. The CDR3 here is CSARDQDWGYEQYF. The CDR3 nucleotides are TGCAGTGCTAGAGATCAAGATTGGGGATACGAGCAGTACTTC.